This T cell receptor beta chain originates from a study of cytomegalovirus exposure and HLA in healthy donors. Per the germline V gene, CDR1 is SGHDN and CDR2 is FVKESK. The CDR3 spans 15 residues. V lost 1 base, J lost 5 bases, and 7 bases stayed unmatched. It was with 60 Vbeta and 13 Jbeta primers that the PCR ran. The protocol was immunoSEQ multiplex PCR, while the TCRdb copy is restricted to in-frame clones and leaves out a portion. The sample lists 140,000 to 150,000 clones; about 72% were seen once. The receptor was isolated from a man in his 60s in good health and CMV-seronegative. The sample taken for sequencing was PBMCs. The chain couples TRBV14 to TRBJ2-7, with 8 bases fitting TRBD1. For the CDR3, the DNA is TGTGCCAGCAGCCAAGGAGTGGGACAGGTCAACGAGCAGTACTTC. The encoded protein is CASSQGVGQVNEQYF.